The clone carrying this T cell receptor (beta chain) appeared many times. This record belongs to a study of T-cell memory formation after mild COVID-19. The CDR3 sequence is 13 residues long. The V gene end was trimmed by 4 bases and the J gene end by 6 bases; junction bases not matched to a gene: 4. Per germline, CDR1 SGHRS and CDR2 YFSETQ. Constant-segment-primed 5'RACE gave TCR alpha and TCR beta cDNA libraries with sample barcodes and UMIs. TCRdb recomputed calls from the 5' RACE reads with MiXCR, one row per CDR3 protein. The table shows about 140,000 distinct CDR3 sequences, with roughly 6.3% occurring only once.

This clonotype was sampled from an adult woman who had mild COVID-19 (a few samples of this study predate the infection). Cell type and time point are not known. The sample comprised PBMCs or a T cell subset sorted from them (not recorded which). The rearrangement joins TRBV5-1 to TRBJ2-1; the match to TRBD1 covers 7 bases. The DNA for the CDR3 is TGCGCCAGCAGCACCGACAGGGTCAATGAGCAGTTCTTC. It yields the protein CASSTDRVNEQFF.